These T cell receptor beta chains were read from a single sample in a study of CD8 T cells in Susac syndrome. TCRdb reprocessed the immunoSEQ multiplex PCR reads with MiXCR, giving one entry per CDR3 protein. The sample records about 81,000 distinct CDR3 sequences, around 94% being singletons. Sequencing was done on a sample of CD8+ T cells from PBMCs. Every receptor here comes from a human donor with Susac syndrome. Each CDR3 is given with its conserved first and last residue. Fields, in order: J gene, CDR3 length, D gene, V gene, clone size, CDR3 protein, CDR3 DNA. A D gene is named only where the DNA matches it firmly. Some rows have no size entry. The others give once, few or many, or a class for an expanded clone.

TRBJ2-3,14,TRBD1,TRBV20-1,.,CSAREGQGADTQYF,TGCAGTGCTAGAGAGGGTCAGGGGGCAGATACGCAGTATTTT
TRBJ2-7,15,.,TRBV7-9,once,CASSLAAGQSYEQYF,TGTGCCAGCAGCTTAGCGGCGGGACAGTCCTACGAGCAGTACTTC
TRBJ2-1,15,TRBD2,TRBV20-1,.,CSARPGLAGYHEQFF,TGCAGTGCTAGACCGGGGCTAGCGGGATATCATGAGCAGTTCTTC
TRBJ2-5,15,.,TRBV20-1,once,CSATTGEMYQETQYF,TGCAGTGCTACGACTGGGGAGATGTACCAAGAGACCCAGTACTTC
TRBJ2-3,15,TRBD1,TRBV7-3,.,CASSISGGSTDTQFF,TGTGCCAGCAGCATTTCAGGGGGAAGCACAGATACGCAGTTTTTT
TRBJ2-2,16,TRBD1,TRBV20-1,.,CSASGTVSPNTGELFF,TGCAGTGCTTCCGGGACAGTATCACCCAACACCGGGGAGCTGTTTTTT
TRBJ2-3,15,.,TRBV9,.,CASSPRRPSTDTQYF,TGTGCCAGCAGCCCGAGACGTCCCAGCACAGATACGCAGTATTTT
TRBJ1-2,13,TRBD1,TRBV19,.,CASSMTGFDGYTF,TGTGCCAGTAGTATGACAGGGTTTGATGGCTACACCTTC
TRBJ2-7,18,TRBD2,TRBV4-3,.,CASSQGATSGEFLYEQYF,TGCGCCAGCAGCCAAGGGGCGACTAGCGGGGAATTCTTATACGAGCAGTACTTC
TRBJ1-1,22,TRBD1,TRBV6-2/TRBV6-3,.,CASRILGDRGDSGVLRNTEAFF,TGTGCCAGCAGGATACTTGGGGACAGGGGAGACTCAGGCGTTCTGAGAAACACTGAAGCTTTCTTT
TRBJ1-2,14,.,TRBV5-1,.,CASSLVGPAYGYTF,TGCGCCAGCAGCTTGGTAGGACCAGCCTATGGCTACACCTTC
TRBJ1-5,16,.,TRBV20-1,.,CSARDRRLESNQPQHF,TGCAGTGCTAGAGATAGGCGGTTGGAAAGCAATCAGCCCCAGCATTTT
TRBJ2-5,14,TRBD2,TRBV19,.,CASSFRTSQETQYF,TGTGCCAGTAGTTTTCGGACTAGCCAAGAGACCCAGTACTTC
TRBJ2-2,14,.,TRBV4-2,.,CASSQVASVGELFF,TGTGCCAGCAGCCAAGTCGCTAGCGTCGGGGAGCTGTTTTTT
TRBJ2-7,12,.,TRBV6-6,.,CASVATNHEQYF,TGTGCCAGCGTTGCAACGAACCACGAGCAGTACTTC
TRBJ2-1,12,.,TRBV27,.,CASSNSGFEQFF,TGTGCCAGCAGTAATAGCGGCTTTGAGCAGTTCTTC
TRBJ1-5,12,.,TRBV5-6,few,CASSFFGQPQHF,TGTGCCAGCAGTTTCTTTGGTCAGCCCCAGCATTTT
TRBJ2-5,15,TRBD2,TRBV15,.,CATQFLAGGKETQYF,TGTGCCACCCAATTCCTAGCGGGGGGTAAAGAGACCCAGTACTTC
TRBJ2-7,16,.,TRBV20-1,.,CSARSMDRPASYEQYF,TGCAGTGCTAGGAGCATGGACAGACCAGCCTCCTACGAGCAGTACTTC
TRBJ2-7,14,.,TRBV25-1,.,CASGKEGDLGEQYF,TGTGCCAGCGGAAAGGAAGGAGACTTGGGCGAGCAGTACTTC
TRBJ2-7,14,TRBD2,TRBV7-9,.,CASSRAGGTYEQYF,TGTGCCAGCAGCCGAGCGGGAGGTACCTACGAGCAGTACTTC
TRBJ2-7,12,.,TRBV11-3,.,CASSLGGPEQYF,TGTGCCAGCAGCTTAGGAGGGCCCGAGCAGTACTTC
TRBJ2-7,15,TRBD1,TRBV12-3/TRBV12-4,.,CASSLLQGVPYEQYF,TGTGCCAGCAGTTTATTGCAGGGGGTACCCTACGAGCAGTACTTC
TRBJ1-1,14,.,TRBV20-1,.,CSPRDTMNPTEAFF,TGCTCGCCTAGGGACACTATGAATCCCACTGAAGCTTTCTTT
TRBJ2-1,14,TRBD1,TRBV7-8,.,CASSPGTGNNEQFF,TGTGCCAGCAGCCCCGGGACAGGGAACAATGAGCAGTTCTTC